This T cell receptor (beta chain) originates from a study of T cell responses to AZD1222 COVID-19 vaccine. The CDR3 covers 13 residues. CDR1 SNHLY and CDR2 FYNNEI come from the germline V gene. The V gene lost 6 bases and the J gene lost 8 bases, with 14 bases spanning the gap. Assay used: immunoSEQ multiplex PCR; TCRdb lists only in-frame clones, some missing. This table has 85,000 to 90,000 clones, 85% to 90% appearing once. J is TRBJ2-1 and V is TRBV2; tentatively, D is TRBD1 or TRBD2 (6 bases each). The sequence came from an adult who received the AZD1222 COVID-19 vaccine. Source: peripheral blood, taken 28 days after the second AZD1222 dose. CDR3 region: CASSRGPGDEQFF. The CDR3 bases are TGTGCCAGCAGCCGGGGGCCAGGGGATGAGCAGTTCTTC.